A single sample is the source of the 17 T cell receptor beta chains below, sequenced in a study of blood T cell repertoires in COVID-19. Measured with immunoSEQ multiplex PCR; TCRdb has only the in-frame clones, and not every one. The table lists tens of thousands of clones, roughly 90% of them singletons, with around 15% in the top ten. The sequencing sample was made of peripheral blood. The receptors stem from a human donor with active COVID-19. The donor label of this sample is uncertain.

The chain carries TRBV27 and TRBJ2-7; 12 bases fit TRBD2. Losses at the gene ends were 10 bases for V and 2 bases for J; bases not matched to a gene: 15. The V gene's germline CDR1 is MNHEY and CDR2 SMNVEV (reference sequence). This CDR3 spans 17 amino acids. CDR3 loop: CATRVGRGLAGTYEQYF. The CDR3 region has the DNA TGTGCCACGAGAGTAGGACGCGGACTAGCGGGAACCTACGAGCAGTACTTC.

This clone was seen only a few times. The chain is built from TRBV27 and TRBJ1-1; D is unclear. CDR1 and CDR2 (germline): MNHEY, SMNVEV (reference sequence). The CDR3 has 15 residues. V was pared by 0 bases and J by 7 bases, with 15 bases between. CDR3 bases: TGTGCCAGCAGTTTATCGAGAGGAAAAGGCAGTGAAGCTTTCTTT. Translation gives CASSLSRGKGSEAFF.

The chain employs TRBV4-3 and TRBJ1-5, with D possibly being TRBD1 (5 bases). This CDR3 region has 15 residues. Between the trimmed V and J ends, which lost 6 bases and 7 bases, there was a span of 19 bases. Germline V gives CDR1 LGHNA, CDR2 YSLEER. In DNA form, the CDR3 reads TGCGCCAGCAGACCCGAGGTGGGGGGATGGCAGCCCCAGCATTTT. This encodes CASRPEVGGWQPQHF.

V is TRBV7-9 and J is TRBJ2-1; tentative D call: TRBD1 (6 bases). Trimming removed 5 bases from V and 0 bases from J, with 17 bases in between. The CDR3 is made up of 17 amino acids. From germline, CDR1 is SEHNR and CDR2 FQNEAQ (reference sequence). The CDR3, as DNA: TGTGCCAGCAGCCACTCCTCACAGGGTAGCTCCTACAATGAGCAGTTCTTC. As protein: CASSHSSQGSSYNEQFF.

The chain has TRBV3-1 (or the pseudogene TRBV3-2) and TRBJ2-7; 8 positions agree with TRBD2. Germline CDR1 reads LGHDT; CDR2 reads YNNKEL (reference sequence). The CDR3 covers 13 residues. V shed 3 bases, J shed 4 bases, and the junction held 2 bases outside the gene matches. In DNA form, the CDR3 reads TGTGCCAGCAGCCACGGACTAGCTTACGAGCAGTACTTC. It translates to CASSHGLAYEQYF.

The chain couples TRBV9 to TRBJ1-6; D perhaps matches TRBD1 (5 bases). CDR3 length equals 14 residues. Germline V gene sequence: CDR1 SGDLS, CDR2 YYNGEE. Trimming left V 0 bases short and J 7 bases short, with 8 bases between. As DNA, the CDR3 is TGTGCCAGCAGCGTAGGGGGCAGCAATTCACCCCTCCACTTT. It codes for CASSVGGSNSPLHF.

This CDR3 reads CASSYSVASGRGEQYF. In nucleotides, the CDR3 is TGTGCCAGCAGTTACTCGGTGGCTAGCGGGAGAGGGGAGCAGTACTTC. The chain uses TRBV6-5 and TRBJ2-7; 10 bases are a match to TRBD2. Unmatched junction bases numbered 9, after V lost 0 bases and J lost 7 bases. This CDR3 comprises 16 residues. The germline gives CDR1 MNHEY, CDR2 SVGAGI.

The V call is TRBV5-1, the J call TRBJ2-1; 12 positions agree with TRBD2. Looked up from germline, CDR1 is SGHRS and CDR2 is YFSETQ. The CDR3 length is 16 residues. Trimming took 7 bases from V and 2 from J; bases not matched to a gene: 7. This CDR3 is CASGSSGRGTYNEQFF. Here the CDR3 DNA reads TGCGCCAGCGGATCTAGCGGGAGGGGAACCTACAATGAGCAGTTCTTC. Using reference TRBV5-1 and TRBJ2-1 for the parts outside the CDR3, the full variable domain is KAGVTQTPRYLIKTRGQQVTLSCSPISGHRSVSWYQQTPGQGLQFLFEYFSETQRNKGNFPGRFSGRQFSNSRSEMNVSTLELGDSALYLCASGSSGRGTYNEQFFGPGTRLTVL.

The chain has TRBV29-1 and TRBJ2-1, with 7 bases fitting TRBD2. The trim removed 4 bases at V and 4 bases at J, leaving 7 bases unmatched. Germline loops: CDR1 SQVTM, CDR2 ANQGSEA. The CDR3 is 14 residues long. CDR3 sequence (DNA): TGCAGCGTTGGTAGGCTAGCGGAATACAATGAGCAGTTCTTC. Amino acids: CSVGRLAEYNEQFF.

V usage is TRBV6-1 and J usage is TRBJ2-7; unclear D gene. CDR3 length equals 13 residues. Germline CDR1 is MNHNS and CDR2 is SASEGT. V was cut by 3 bases and J by 2 bases, with 8 bases left in between. The DNA of the CDR3 is TGTGCCAGCAGTGACCCCTCCGCCTACGAGCAGTACTTC. Protein sequence: CASSDPSAYEQYF.

The V and J genes are TRBV2 and TRBJ1-6; D is ambiguous. Germline loops: CDR1 SNHLY, CDR2 FYNNEI. V was clipped by 6 bases and J by 9 bases, with 9 bases between them. The length of the CDR3 is 12 residues. CDR3 amino acids: CASSFSASPLHF. The CDR3 bases are TGTGCCAGCAGCTTCAGTGCTTCACCCCTCCACTTT.

The J gene is TRBJ1-4, the V gene TRBV7-9; D possibly corresponds to TRBD1 (6 bases). The length of the CDR3 is 15 residues. V gave up 3 bases and J gave up 5 bases, with 13 bases separating them. Germline assignment: CDR1 SEHNR and CDR2 FQNEAQ (reference sequence). The CDR3 DNA sequence: TGTGCCAGCAGCTTCTTAGGGAGGGGGAATGAAAAACTGTTTTTT. This codes for CASSFLGRGNEKLFF.

The chain links TRBV2 to TRBJ2-7, with D possibly being TRBD1 (5 bases). Germline-derived CDR1 and CDR2 are SNHLY and FYNNEI. This CDR3 spans 12 amino acids. V lost 6 bases and J 7 bases, leaving 13 bases between the germline ends. The CDR3 region is CASRGPPGEQYF. The CDR3 DNA reads TGTGCCAGCAGGGGGCCTCCCGGGGAGCAGTACTTC.

The J gene is TRBJ1-1, the V gene TRBV7-8, with unresolved D. CDR1 is SGHVS and CDR2 is FQNEAQ in the germline V gene. The CDR3 spans 11 residues. Trimming left V 6 bases short and J 2 bases short, with 4 bases between. In DNA form, the CDR3 reads TGTGCCAGCAGTCTAAACACTGAAGCTTTCTTT. Amino acids: CASSLNTEAFF.

The chain employs TRBV7-2 and TRBJ1-1; TRBD1 matches at 8 bases. The CDR3 sequence is 16 residues long. Losses at the gene ends were 5 bases for V and 1 base for J; bases not matched to a gene: 9. CDR1 is SGHTA and CDR2 is FQGNSA in the germline V gene. Written as DNA, the CDR3 is TGTGCCAGCAGCCCCCGGACAGGGTGGGGGAACACTGAAGCTTTCTTT. As protein: CASSPRTGWGNTEAFF. Full variable domain (remainder filled in from reference TRBV7-2 and TRBJ1-1): GAGVSQSPSNKVTEKGKDVELRCDPISGHTALYWYRQSLGQGLEFLIYFQGNSAPDKSGLPSDRFSAERTGGSVSTLTIQRTQQEDSAVYLCASSPRTGWGNTEAFFGQGTRLTVV.

The chain links TRBV5-4 to TRBJ2-2; D might be TRBD2 (5 bases). V shed 3 bases and J shed 3 bases, with 12 bases lying between them. The germline V gene has CDR1 SGHNT and CDR2 YYREEE (reference sequence). This CDR3 is built from 15 residues. In DNA form, the CDR3 reads TGTGCCAGCAGCTCCGGCCCCGGGGACACCGGGGAGCTGTTTTTT. It codes for CASSSGPGDTGELFF.

This chain joins TRBV11-2 and TRBJ2-3; no definite D call. Trimming pared 0 bases from V and 6 bases from J, leaving 7 bases between. Germline CDR1 reads SGHAT; CDR2 reads FQNNGV. The CDR3 is 13 residues long. The CDR3 sequence is CASSLEPGDTQYF. CDR3 in DNA: TGTGCCAGCAGCTTAGAGCCCGGGGATACGCAGTATTTT.